Listed below are T cell receptor beta chains from one sample, sequenced in a study of control samples from healthy donors and cancer patients. Profiling relied on immunoSEQ multiplex PCR, and the TCRdb table lists in-frame clones only, not all of them. Of around 18,000 clones listed, around 84% are singletons. The specimen sequenced was PBMCs. The receptor source for this set is a woman aged 70 to 79 with colorectal cancer. Both conserved end residues are part of each CDR3. The D gene is left open where the match is weak. Rows give clone size only sometimes, using once, few, many, or a class for an expanded clone.

clone_size | j_call | cdr3_length | d_call | v_call | cdr3_aa | cdr3_nt
. | TRBJ2-7 | 13 | . | TRBV4-3 | CASSQYRADEQYF | TGCGCCAGCAGCCAATACAGGGCTGACGAGCAGTACTTC
. | TRBJ2-4 | 14 | TRBD1 | TRBV7-2 | CASSPRDSKNIQYF | TGTGCCAGCAGCCCCCGGGACAGCAAAAACATTCAGTACTTC
. | TRBJ2-3 | 17 | TRBD2 | TRBV15 | CATSRATLAGGSDTQYF | TGTGCCACCAGCAGAGCCACACTAGCGGGAGGTTCAGATACGCAGTATTTT
. | TRBJ2-7 | 16 | . | TRBV10-3 | CAISPSAGRSSYEQYF | TGTGCCATCAGCCCATCCGCGGGCCGGAGCTCCTACGAGCAGTACTTC
. | TRBJ2-3 | 16 | TRBD1 | TRBV5-1 | CASKFSGGTYTDTQYF | TGCGCCAGCAAATTCTCAGGGGGCACTTACACAGATACGCAGTATTTT
. | TRBJ1-4 | 15 | . | TRBV7-9 | CASSPRLPLNEKLFF | TGTGCCAGCAGCCCCCGGTTGCCCCTGAATGAAAAACTGTTTTTT
. | TRBJ2-7 | 13 | . | TRBV19 | CASSRDTYYEQYF | TGTGCCAGTAGTCGGGACACTTATTACGAGCAGTACTTC
. | TRBJ2-7 | 17 | TRBD2 | TRBV4-2 | CASSQADFSGMGYEQYF | TGTGCCAGCAGCCAAGCAGATTTTAGCGGGATGGGCTACGAGCAGTACTTC
. | TRBJ2-2 | 16 | . | TRBV7-2 | CASSLYGTGNTGELFF | TGTGCCAGCAGCTTATACGGGACTGGAAACACCGGGGAGCTGTTTTTT
. | TRBJ1-5 | 13 | TRBD1 | TRBV2 | CASRGQGAQPQHF | TGTGCCAGCAGGGGACAGGGGGCTCAGCCCCAGCATTTT
. | TRBJ2-1 | 12 | TRBD2 | TRBV10-3 | CATAGGYNEQFF | TGTGCCACCGCGGGAGGGTACAATGAGCAGTTCTTC
once | TRBJ1-1 | 14 | . | TRBV5-4 | CASSRDTPNTEAFF | TGTGCCAGCAGCCGTGACACTCCAAACACTGAAGCTTTCTTT
. | TRBJ1-3 | 16 | . | TRBV7-2 | CASSPTGPSSGNTIYF | TGTGCCAGCAGCCCCACGGGACCAAGCTCTGGAAACACCATATATTTT
. | TRBJ1-2 | 14 | . | TRBV2 | CASSEALLGMGYTF | TGTGCCAGCAGTGAAGCGCTTCTGGGGATGGGCTACACCTTC
. | TRBJ2-3 | 13 | TRBD1 | TRBV5-4 | CASRWDRTDTQYF | TGTGCCAGCAGGTGGGACAGGACAGATACGCAGTATTTT
. | TRBJ1-4 | 15 | TRBD1 | TRBV5-1 | CASSPGTGGREKLFF | TGCGCCAGCAGCCCCGGGACAGGGGGGCGTGAAAAACTGTTTTTT
. | TRBJ1-2 | 15 | . | TRBV24-1 | CATSGETANAHGYTF | TGTGCCACCAGTGGAGAAACGGCCAACGCCCATGGCTACACCTTC
. | TRBJ1-1 | 15 | TRBD1 | TRBV5-1 | CASSLARGQGAEAFF | TGCGCCAGCAGCTTGGCGAGGGGACAGGGGGCTGAAGCTTTCTTT
once | TRBJ2-2 | 17 | TRBD2 | TRBV19 | CASSIQRGGANTGELFF | TGTGCCAGTAGTATACAGCGGGGGGGAGCGAACACCGGGGAGCTGTTTTTT
. | TRBJ2-7 | 13 | TRBD1 | TRBV10-3 | CAIRTGSTYEQYF | TGTGCCATTCGGACAGGTTCTACCTACGAGCAGTACTTC
. | TRBJ1-2 | 15 | . | TRBV5-3 | CARSQGRKPPYGYTF | TGTGCCAGAAGCCAGGGACGGAAGCCCCCTTATGGCTACACCTTC
. | TRBJ2-5 | 16 | . | TRBV28 | CASSPSPLPRKETQYF | TGTGCCAGCAGTCCATCCCCTCTCCCCAGGAAGGAGACCCAGTACTTC
few | TRBJ1-5 | 16 | . | TRBV7-2 | CASSPMTEFSNQPQHF | TGTGCCAGCAGCCCTATGACCGAATTTAGCAATCAGCCCCAGCATTTT
. | TRBJ1-1 | 14 | TRBD1 | TRBV9 | CASSATGMGTEAFF | TGTGCCAGCAGCGCGACAGGGATGGGGACTGAAGCTTTCTTT
. | TRBJ1-2 | 14 | . | TRBV19 | CASSIESMNYGYTF | TGTGCCAGTAGTATAGAATCAATGAACTATGGCTACACCTTC
once | TRBJ1-6 | 17 | TRBD1 | TRBV4-1 | CASSPRTGGWDNSPLHF | TGCGCCAGCAGCCCTCGGACAGGGGGCTGGGATAATTCACCCCTCCACTTT
. | TRBJ1-6 | 12 | . | TRBV12-3/TRBV12-4 | CASSLGRPPLHF | TGTGCCAGCAGTCTGGGGCGTCCCCCCCTCCACTTT
. | TRBJ1-5 | 12 | . | TRBV12-3/TRBV12-4 | CASRDSGQPQHF | TGTGCCAGCAGGGACAGCGGTCAGCCCCAGCATTTT
once | TRBJ2-3 | 15 | TRBD2 | TRBV5-6 | CASSPQTSGGATQYF | TGTGCCAGCAGCCCACAGACTAGCGGGGGGGCTACGCAGTATTTT
. | TRBJ2-1 | 19 | . | TRBV7-6 | CASSLPPSAGKTGPYEQFF | TGTGCCAGCAGCTTACCTCCCAGCGCGGGGAAGACAGGTCCGTATGAGCAGTTCTTC
. | TRBJ2-5 | 17 | TRBD2 | TRBV5-1 | CASSLARSGGIQETQYF | TGCGCCAGCAGCTTGGCCCGTAGCGGGGGGATCCAAGAGACCCAGTACTTC
. | TRBJ1-1 | 13 | . | TRBV2 | CAGEAGGLAEAFF | TGTGCCGGAGAAGCGGGGGGGCTGGCTGAAGCTTTCTTT
. | TRBJ1-1 | 15 | . | TRBV5-4 | CATWAPMGRNTEAFF | TGTGCCACCTGGGCGCCAATGGGTAGGAACACTGAAGCTTTCTTT
once | TRBJ2-5 | 15 | TRBD1 | TRBV6-4 | CASMAGGPLQETQYF | TGTGCCAGCATGGCAGGGGGCCCTCTCCAAGAGACCCAGTACTTC
. | TRBJ1-2 | 17 | TRBD1 | TRBV2 | CASSDRTGVSGNYGYTF | TGTGCCAGCAGTGACCGGACAGGGGTAAGCGGTAACTATGGCTACACCTTC
. | TRBJ1-6 | 15 | . | TRBV7-2 | CASSDEGRDNSPLHF | TGTGCCAGCAGCGACGAAGGGAGGGATAATTCACCCCTCCACTTT
once | TRBJ2-7 | 11 | . | TRBV20-1 | CSLSPGVEQYF | TGCAGCCTTAGCCCGGGGGTCGAGCAGTACTTC
few | TRBJ2-1 | 16 | TRBD2 | TRBV7-2 | CASSVDSGGHYNEQFF | TGTGCCAGCAGCGTAGATAGCGGGGGGCACTACAATGAGCAGTTCTTC
few | TRBJ2-1 | 14 | TRBD2 | TRBV7-8 | CASRPAGGYNEQFF | TGTGCCAGCCGTCCGGCGGGGGGCTACAATGAGCAGTTCTTC